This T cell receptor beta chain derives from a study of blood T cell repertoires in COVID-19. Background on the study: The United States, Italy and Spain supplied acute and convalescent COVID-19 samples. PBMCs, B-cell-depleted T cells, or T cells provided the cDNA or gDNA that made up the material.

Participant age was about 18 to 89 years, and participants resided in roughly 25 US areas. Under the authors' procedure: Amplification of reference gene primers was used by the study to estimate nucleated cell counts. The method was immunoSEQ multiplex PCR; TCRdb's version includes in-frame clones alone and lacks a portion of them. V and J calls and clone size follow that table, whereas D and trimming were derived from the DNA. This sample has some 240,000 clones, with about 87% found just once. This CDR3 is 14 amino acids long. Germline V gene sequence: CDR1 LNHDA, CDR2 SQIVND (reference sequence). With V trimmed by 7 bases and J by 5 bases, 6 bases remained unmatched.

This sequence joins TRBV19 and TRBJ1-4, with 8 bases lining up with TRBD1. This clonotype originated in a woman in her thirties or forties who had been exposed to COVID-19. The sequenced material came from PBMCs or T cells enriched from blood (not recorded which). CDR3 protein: CASILTGANEKLFF. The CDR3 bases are TGTGCCAGTATCCTGACAGGGGCCAATGAAAAACTGTTTTTT.